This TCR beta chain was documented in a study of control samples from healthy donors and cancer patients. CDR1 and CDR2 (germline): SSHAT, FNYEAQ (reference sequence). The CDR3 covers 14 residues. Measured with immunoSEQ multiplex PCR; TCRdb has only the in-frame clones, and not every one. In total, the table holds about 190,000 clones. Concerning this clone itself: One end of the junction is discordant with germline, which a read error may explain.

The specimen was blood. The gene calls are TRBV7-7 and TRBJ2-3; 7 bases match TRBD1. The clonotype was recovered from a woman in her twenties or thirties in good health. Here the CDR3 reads CASSLTGGTDTQYF. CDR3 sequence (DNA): TGTGCTAGCAGCTTAACAGGGGGCACAGATACGCAGTATTTT.